Listed below are T cell receptor beta chains from one sample, sequenced in a study of blood T cell repertoires in COVID-19. The protocol was immunoSEQ multiplex PCR, while the TCRdb copy is restricted to in-frame clones and leaves out a portion. Of 350,000 to 400,000 clones in the sample, 80% to 90% were seen once. What was sequenced was PBMCs or T cells enriched from blood (not recorded which). All receptors derive from a man between 18 and 35 years old who had recovered from COVID-19. CDR3s include the opening cysteine and the closing phenylalanine or tryptophan. The D gene is left open where the match is weak. Size is omitted from some rows. Given values are once, few, many or a class for expanded clones.

j_call d_call clone_size v_call cdr3_aa cdr3_nt
TRBJ2-3 TRBD1 - TRBV18 CASSRQGKTDTQYF TGTGCCAGCTCTCGACAGGGTAAGACAGATACGCAGTATTTT
TRBJ2-1 - - TRBV11-1 CASSLGGGYQGDEQFF TGTGCCAGCAGCTTAGGGGGAGGCTACCAGGGGGATGAGCAGTTCTTC
TRBJ2-1 - - TRBV18 CASSWRVGPTYNEQFF TGTGCCAGCTCATGGAGGGTAGGGCCGACCTACAATGAGCAGTTCTTC
TRBJ1-4 TRBD1 - TRBV30 CAWSGRTGSNEKLFF TGTGCCTGGAGTGGCCGGACAGGGTCGAATGAAAAACTGTTTTTT
TRBJ2-7 TRBD2 - TRBV27 CASSSRTSGTNEQYF TGTGCCAGCAGTTCCAGGACTAGCGGGACCAACGAGCAGTACTTC
TRBJ1-6 - few TRBV5-4 CASSSAGSYSPLHF TGTGCCAGCAGCTCCGCAGGTTCATATTCACCCCTCCACTTT
TRBJ1-1 - - TRBV14 CASSPARATEAFF TGTGCCAGCAGCCCGGCCAGGGCTACTGAAGCTTTCTTT
TRBJ1-2 TRBD1 few TRBV2 CASSLGQAPLYGYTF TGTGCCAGCAGTTTGGGACAGGCCCCACTCTATGGCTACACCTTC
TRBJ1-2 - - TRBV29-1 CSVGGRGGYTF TGCAGCGTTGGGGGTAGGGGCGGCTACACCTTC
TRBJ2-1 TRBD1 - TRBV12-3/TRBV12-4 CATGTGQFF TGTGCCACCGGGACAGGGCAGTTCTTC
TRBJ2-5 TRBD2 - TRBV5-1 CASSIGTSGQETQYF TGCGCCAGCAGCATCGGGACTAGCGGGCAAGAGACCCAGTACTTC
TRBJ1-4 - - TRBV12-3/TRBV12-4 CASSSTPGKLFF TGTGCCAGCAGTTCTACGCCCGGAAAACTGTTTTTT
TRBJ2-5 TRBD1 - TRBV2 CASSEGEYGTGRQETQYF TGTGCCAGCAGTGAGGGAGAATACGGGACAGGGCGACAAGAGACCCAGTACTTC
TRBJ2-7 - - TRBV28 CASSFSVALTGQYF TGTGCCAGCAGTTTCTCCGTAGCCCTTACAGGGCAGTACTTC
TRBJ1-1 TRBD1 - TRBV27 CASSFSDRRNTEAFF TGTGCCAGCAGTTTTTCGGACAGGAGGAACACTGAAGCTTTCTTT
TRBJ2-1 TRBD2 - TRBV28 CASSLWAGGTYNEQFF TGTGCCAGCAGTTTATGGGCGGGAGGGACCTACAATGAGCAGTTCTTC
TRBJ2-2 - few TRBV5-1 CASSLAGQVQGTGELFF TGCGCCAGCAGCTTGGCCGGGCAGGTCCAGGGAACCGGGGAGCTGTTTTTT
TRBJ1-6 TRBD1 - TRBV2 CASRGQGVPNSPLHF TGTGCCAGCAGGGGACAGGGAGTCCCGAATTCACCCCTCCACTTT
TRBJ1-2 TRBD1 - TRBV6-6 CASSYGTGLWGYTF TGTGCCAGCAGTTACGGGACAGGGCTTTGGGGCTACACCTTC
TRBJ1-5 - - TRBV24-1 CATSGGRGGNQPQHF TGTGCCACCAGTGGAGGGAGAGGAGGCAATCAGCCCCAGCATTTT
TRBJ1-2 - - TRBV5-1 CASSLNPGIDGYTF TGCGCCAGCAGCTTGAACCCGGGAATCGATGGCTACACCTTC
TRBJ1-2 - - TRBV7-8 CASSFDSKYGYTF TGTGCCAGCAGCTTCGACAGCAAATATGGCTACACCTTC
TRBJ1-5 - - TRBV6-2/TRBV6-3 CASSSMPSKPQHF TGTGCCAGCAGCTCCATGCCGAGCAAGCCCCAGCATTTT
TRBJ2-5 - - TRBV7-2 CASSLAHRQETQYF TGTGCCAGCAGCTTAGCGCACAGACAAGAGACCCAGTACTTC
TRBJ2-1 TRBD2 - TRBV12-3/TRBV12-4 CASKAGGGLFF TGTGCCAGCAAGGCGGGAGGGGGCCTGTTCTTC
TRBJ2-1 - once TRBV6-5 CASTQPGYYNEQFF TGTGCCAGCACCCAACCGGGGTACTACAATGAGCAGTTCTTC
TRBJ2-2 - - TRBV7-6 CASSSRLGRDGGELFF TGTGCCAGCAGCTCCCGACTGGGTCGAGATGGCGGGGAGCTGTTTTTT
TRBJ2-3 TRBD2 few TRBV19 CASTSLAGDTDTQYF TGTGCCAGTACGTCCCTAGCGGGGGACACAGATACGCAGTATTTT
TRBJ2-3 - - TRBV5-1 CATSIGTDTQYF TGCGCCACTTCGATAGGCACAGATACGCAGTATTTT
TRBJ1-2 TRBD1 few TRBV19 CASRDRDRVGGYTF TGTGCCAGTCGGGACCGAGACAGGGTTGGTGGCTACACCTTC
TRBJ2-7 TRBD1 - TRBV10-1 CASRASGTGPYEQYF TGCGCCAGCAGGGCTTCCGGGACAGGGCCCTACGAGCAGTACTTC